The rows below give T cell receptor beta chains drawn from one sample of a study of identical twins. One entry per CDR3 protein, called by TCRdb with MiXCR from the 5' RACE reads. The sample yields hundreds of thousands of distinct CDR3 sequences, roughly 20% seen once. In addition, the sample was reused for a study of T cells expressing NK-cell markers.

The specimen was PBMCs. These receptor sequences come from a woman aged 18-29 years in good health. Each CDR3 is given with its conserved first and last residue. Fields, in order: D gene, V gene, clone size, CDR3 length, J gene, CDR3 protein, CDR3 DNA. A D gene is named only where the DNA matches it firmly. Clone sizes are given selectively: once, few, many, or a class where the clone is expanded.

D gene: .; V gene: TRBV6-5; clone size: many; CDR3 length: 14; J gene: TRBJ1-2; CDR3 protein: CASSSQQRNYGYTF; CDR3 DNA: TGTGCCAGCAGTTCCCAACAGAGGAACTATGGCTACACCTTC
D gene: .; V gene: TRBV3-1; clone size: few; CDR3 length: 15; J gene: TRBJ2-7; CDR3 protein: CASSQDLYSDHEQYF; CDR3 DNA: TGTGCCAGCAGCCAAGATCTCTACAGCGACCACGAGCAGTACTTC
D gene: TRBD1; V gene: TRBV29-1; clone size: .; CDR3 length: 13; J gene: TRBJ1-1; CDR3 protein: CSGGAGTGVEAFF; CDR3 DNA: TGCAGCGGCGGGGCTGGGACAGGGGTTGAAGCTTTCTTT
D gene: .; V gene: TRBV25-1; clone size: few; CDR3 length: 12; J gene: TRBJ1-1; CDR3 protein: CASRSGNTEAFF; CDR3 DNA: TGTGCCAGCAGGAGCGGGAACACTGAAGCTTTCTTT
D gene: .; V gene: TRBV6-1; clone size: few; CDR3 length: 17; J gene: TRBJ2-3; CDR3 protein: CASSPLKNGESTDTQYF; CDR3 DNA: TGTGCCAGCAGTCCCCTAAAGAACGGGGAAAGCACAGATACGCAGTATTTT
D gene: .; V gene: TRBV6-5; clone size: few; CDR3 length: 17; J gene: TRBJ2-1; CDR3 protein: CASSYRPAGSSYNEQFF; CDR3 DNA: TGTGCCAGCAGTTACAGGCCCGCGGGAAGCTCCTACAATGAGCAGTTCTTC
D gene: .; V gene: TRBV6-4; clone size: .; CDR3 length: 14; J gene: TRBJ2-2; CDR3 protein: CASSDRADTGELFF; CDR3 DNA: TGTGCCAGCAGTGACCGGGCAGACACCGGGGAGCTGTTTTTT
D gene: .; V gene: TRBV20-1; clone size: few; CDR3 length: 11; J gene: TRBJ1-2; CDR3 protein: CSANPRDGYTF; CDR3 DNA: TGCAGTGCTAACCCCAGGGATGGCTACACCTTC
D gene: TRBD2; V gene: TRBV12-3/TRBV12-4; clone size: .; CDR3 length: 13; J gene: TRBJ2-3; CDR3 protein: CASTKGREGTQYF; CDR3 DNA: TGTGCCAGCACCAAAGGGAGGGAGGGGACGCAGTATTTT
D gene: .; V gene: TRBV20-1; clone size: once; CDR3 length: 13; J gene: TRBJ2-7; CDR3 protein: CSATAPKGREQYF; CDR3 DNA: TGCAGTGCTACGGCCCCAAAAGGTCGCGAGCAGTACTTC
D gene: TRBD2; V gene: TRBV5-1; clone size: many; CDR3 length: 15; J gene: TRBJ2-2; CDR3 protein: CASRPLAENTGELFF; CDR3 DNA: TGCGCCAGCAGGCCCCTAGCGGAGAACACCGGGGAGCTGTTTTTT
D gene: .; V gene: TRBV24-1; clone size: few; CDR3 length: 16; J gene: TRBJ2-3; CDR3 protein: CATSDSAGRSTDTQYF; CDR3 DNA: TGTGCCACCAGTGATTCGGCGGGGCGAAGCACAGATACGCAGTATTTT
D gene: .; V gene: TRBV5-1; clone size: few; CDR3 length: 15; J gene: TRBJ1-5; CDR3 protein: CASSLDGGRVQPQHF; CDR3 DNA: TGCGCCAGCAGCTTGGATGGAGGGAGGGTTCAGCCCCAGCATTTT
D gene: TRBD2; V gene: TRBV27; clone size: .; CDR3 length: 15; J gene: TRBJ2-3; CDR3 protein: CASSSWTSGEDTQYF; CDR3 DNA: TGTGCCAGCAGTTCATGGACTAGCGGGGAAGATACGCAGTATTTT
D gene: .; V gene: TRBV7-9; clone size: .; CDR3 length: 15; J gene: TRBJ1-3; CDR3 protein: CASSFGLFSGNTIYF; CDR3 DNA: TGTGCCAGCAGCTTCGGGTTATTCTCTGGAAACACCATATATTTT
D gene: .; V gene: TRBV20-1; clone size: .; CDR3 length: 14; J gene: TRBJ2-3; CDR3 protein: CSARLPGRTDTQYF; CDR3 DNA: TGCAGTGCTAGACTACCCGGGAGAACAGATACGCAGTATTTT
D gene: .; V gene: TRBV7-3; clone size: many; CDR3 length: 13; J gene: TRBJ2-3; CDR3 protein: CASSSRDHNTQYF; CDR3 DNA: TGTGCCAGCAGCTCTCGAGACCATAATACGCAGTATTTT
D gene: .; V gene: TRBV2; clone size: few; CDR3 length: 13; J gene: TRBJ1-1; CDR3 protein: CASSVRVDTEAFF; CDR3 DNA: TGTGCCAGCAGTGTGAGAGTGGACACTGAAGCTTTCTTT
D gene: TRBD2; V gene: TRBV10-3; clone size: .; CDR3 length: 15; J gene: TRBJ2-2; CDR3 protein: CAISVLAGVTGELFF; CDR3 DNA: TGTGCCATCAGTGTTTTAGCGGGAGTGACCGGGGAGCTGTTTTTT
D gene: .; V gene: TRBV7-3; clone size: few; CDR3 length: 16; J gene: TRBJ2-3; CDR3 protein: CASSLGQGGVTDTQYF; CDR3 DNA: TGTGCCAGCAGCCTCGGGCAGGGGGGAGTCACAGATACGCAGTATTTT
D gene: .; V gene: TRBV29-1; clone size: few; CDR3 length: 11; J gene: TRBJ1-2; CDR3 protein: CSVPLDYGYTF; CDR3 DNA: TGCAGCGTACCACTGGACTATGGCTACACCTTC
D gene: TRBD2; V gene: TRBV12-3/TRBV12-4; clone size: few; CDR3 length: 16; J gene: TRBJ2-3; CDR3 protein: CASTSGLAGGTDTQYF; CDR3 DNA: TGTGCCAGCACTAGCGGACTAGCGGGAGGGACAGATACGCAGTATTTT
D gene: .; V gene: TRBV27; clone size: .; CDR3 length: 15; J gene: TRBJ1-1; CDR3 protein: CASRDENLIGTEAFF; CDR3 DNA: TGTGCCAGCAGAGATGAAAACCTTATTGGCACTGAAGCTTTCTTT
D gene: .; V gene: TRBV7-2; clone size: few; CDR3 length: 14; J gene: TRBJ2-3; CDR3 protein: CASSLSLAGDTQYF; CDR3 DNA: TGTGCCAGCAGCTTAAGTCTAGCTGGCGATACGCAGTATTTT
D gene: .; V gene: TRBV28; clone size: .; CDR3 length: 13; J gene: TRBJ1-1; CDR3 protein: CASSFLGDVGAFF; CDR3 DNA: TGTGCCAGCAGTTTTCTGGGCGATGTAGGAGCTTTCTTT
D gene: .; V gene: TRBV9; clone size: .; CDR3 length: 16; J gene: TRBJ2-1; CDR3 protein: CASSVGLFSSYNEQFF; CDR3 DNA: TGTGCCAGCAGCGTAGGTTTGTTCAGCTCCTACAATGAGCAGTTCTTC
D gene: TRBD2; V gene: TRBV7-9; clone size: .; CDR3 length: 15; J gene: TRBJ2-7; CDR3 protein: CASSSSGRDSYEQYF; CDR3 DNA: TGTGCCAGCAGCTCTAGCGGGAGGGACTCCTACGAGCAGTACTTC
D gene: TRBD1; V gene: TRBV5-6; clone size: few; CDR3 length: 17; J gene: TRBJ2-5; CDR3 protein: CASSFSYRDRGAETQYF; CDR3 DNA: TGTGCCAGCAGCTTTAGTTACCGGGACAGGGGAGCAGAGACCCAGTACTTC
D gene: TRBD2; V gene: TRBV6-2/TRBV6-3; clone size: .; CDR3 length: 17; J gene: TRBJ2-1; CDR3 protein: CASSKRGAGTSGIRQFF; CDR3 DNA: TGTGCCAGCAGTAAAAGGGGGGCCGGGACTAGCGGCATTCGGCAGTTCTTC
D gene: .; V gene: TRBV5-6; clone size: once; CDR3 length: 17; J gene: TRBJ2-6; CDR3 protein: CASRAGAIDSGANVLTF; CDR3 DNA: TGTGCCAGCAGGGCAGGGGCCATCGACTCTGGGGCCAACGTCCTGACTTTC
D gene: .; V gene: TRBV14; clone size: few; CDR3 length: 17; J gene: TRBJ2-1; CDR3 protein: CASSQPGSSRSYNEQFF; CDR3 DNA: TGTGCCAGCAGCCAACCAGGGTCATCGCGGAGTTACAATGAGCAGTTCTTC